Presented here are 27 T cell receptor beta chains from one specimen sequenced in a study of T cell responses to AZD1222 COVID-19 vaccine. TCRdb's table, derived via immunoSEQ multiplex PCR, lists solely in-frame clones and lacks some. The table shows 94,000 or so clones, with 90% occurring only once. The material was peripheral blood, obtained on day 0 of AZD1222 vaccination. The receptor source for this set is an adult in good health.

The count of this clone is one. The genes are TRBV4-2 and TRBJ2-1, with TRBD2 matching over 8 bases. The V gene's germline CDR1 is LGHNA and CDR2 YNFKEQ. The trim removed 1 base at V and 7 bases at J, leaving 6 bases unmatched. This CDR3 contains 15 residues. The CDR3 reads CASSQATSEVNEQFF. CDR3 nucleotide sequence: TGTGCCAGCAGCCAAGCGACTAGCGAGGTTAATGAGCAGTTCTTC.

This clone occurred once. The gene calls are TRBV5-1 and TRBJ2-6, with D uncertain. Trimming left V 3 bases short and J 5 bases short, with 12 bases between. Germline V lookup: CDR1 SGHRS, CDR2 YFSETQ. The CDR3 spans 15 residues. The DNA for the CDR3 is TGCGCCAGCAGCTGGGAAGGTCCTAGGGCCAACGTCCTGACTTTC. As protein: CASSWEGPRANVLTF.

The chain links TRBV28 to TRBJ1-2, with D perhaps TRBD1 (6 bases). The CDR3 totals 13 residues. Germline-derived CDR1 and CDR2 are MDHEN and SYDVKM. The V end lost 8 bases, the J end lost 8 bases, and 18 bases lay between the germline ends. The CDR3 region has the DNA TGTGCCAGCGAGTCCGGACAGTTCGGCGGCTACACCTTC. Protein product: CASESGQFGGYTF.

The chain employs TRBV19 and TRBJ2-6, with D possibly matching TRBD1 (6 bases). CDR3 length: 15 residues. Deletions cut 4 bases from V and 4 bases from J, with 11 bases between. In germline, CDR1 is LNHDA, CDR2 SQIVND (reference sequence). In nucleotides, the CDR3 is TGTGCCAGTAGTAAACCAGGGGCGGGGGCCAACGTCCTGACTTTC. This encodes CASSKPGAGANVLTF.

This clone has just one count. The rearrangement links TRBV10-3 to TRBJ2-1; TRBD2 agrees at 15 bases. The CDR3 loop spans 17 amino acids. Germline V gives CDR1 ENHRY, CDR2 SYGVKD. V lost 4 bases, J lost 7 bases, and 8 bases stayed unmatched. The CDR3 reads CAISANTGTSGRNEQFF. CDR3 DNA: TGTGCCATCAGTGCCAATACCGGGACTAGCGGGAGGAATGAGCAGTTCTTC.

The chain uses TRBV28 and TRBJ2-7, with TRBD2 identical over 7 bases. The CDR3 runs to 15 residues. The ends lost 10 bases at V and 1 base at J; junction bases unmatched: 13. CDR1 and CDR2 from the germline V gene are MDHEN and SYDVKM. CDR3 sequence reads: CAIGKRGRSSYEQYF. CDR3 nucleotides: TGTGCCATCGGTAAGCGCGGGAGAAGTTCCTACGAGCAGTACTTC.

V is TRBV15 and J is TRBJ2-2; D unresolved. Trimming stripped 4 bases from V and 7 bases from J, with 7 bases between. The CDR3 is 12 residues long. Germline V CDR1 and CDR2: LNHNV, YYDKDF (reference sequence). DNA for the CDR3: TGTGCCACCAGCACCTTGGACGGGGAGCTGTTTTTT. Protein: CATSTLDGELFF.

The rearrangement uses TRBV6-5 and TRBJ2-7, with 10 bases aligning to TRBD2. V shed 7 bases, J shed 6 bases, and the junction held 9 bases outside the gene matches. This CDR3 has 14 amino acids. Germline-derived CDR1 and CDR2 are MNHEY and SVGAGI. The chain's CDR3 is CASTPLAGVGEQYF. In DNA form, the CDR3 reads TGTGCCAGCACCCCCCTAGCGGGAGTGGGCGAGCAGTACTTC.

V gene TRBV9 combines with J gene TRBJ1-3, with a possible D match to TRBD1 (5 bases). This CDR3 region has 16 residues. Trimming took 3 bases from V and 0 from J, leaving 13 bases between them. The germline CDR1 and CDR2 sequences are SGDLS and YYNGEE. The CDR3: CASSGGHRRSGNTIYF. As DNA, the CDR3 is TGTGCCAGCAGCGGTGGACATCGCCGCTCTGGAAACACCATATATTTT.

CDR3 amino acids: CASSLRTGETQYF. The CDR3, as DNA: TGTGCCAGCAGCTTGAGGACAGGAGAGACCCAGTACTTC. The gene calls are TRBV5-6 and TRBJ2-5; 7 nucleotides align to TRBD1. V lost 1 base, J lost 4 bases, and 1 base stayed unmatched. Germline assignment: CDR1 SGHDT and CDR2 YYEEEE. The CDR3 length is 13 residues.

This clone appeared once. The chain couples TRBV7-8 to TRBJ2-1; D is uncertain. Germline loops: CDR1 SGHVS, CDR2 FQNEAQ. The CDR3 spans 12 residues. With 5 bases removed from V and 9 bases from J, the gap between germline ends came to 11 bases. CDR3 amino acids: CASSAPTPEQFF. CDR3 nucleotides: TGTGCCAGCAGCGCCCCAACTCCTGAGCAGTTCTTC. Full variable domain (rest looked up from reference TRBV7-8 and TRBJ2-1): GAGVSQSPRYKVAKRGQDVALRCDPISGHVSLFWYQQALGQGPEFLTYFQNEAQLDKSGLPSDRFFAERPEGSVSTLKIQRTQQEDSAVYLCASSAPTPEQFFGPGTRLTVL.

The J gene is TRBJ1-1, the V gene TRBV5-4; D unclear. V was pared by 3 bases and J by 1 base, with 10 bases between. CDR3 length: 14 residues. Looked up from germline, CDR1 is SGHNT and CDR2 is YYREEE (reference sequence). The CDR3 is CASSSPMANTEAFF. CDR3 DNA: TGTGCCAGCAGCTCCCCCATGGCGAACACTGAAGCTTTCTTT.

Notes on this clone: A read error may produce the germline difference seen at one junction end. V and J are TRBV7-7 and TRBJ1-6; no clear D gene. CDR1 SSHAT and CDR2 FNYEAQ come from the germline V gene (reference sequence). The CDR3 extends over 15 amino acids. The CDR3 nucleotides are TGTGCTAGCAGCGCGCCCGGGAGCTTTTATTCACCCCTCCACTTT. Encoded protein: CASSAPGSFYSPLHF.

This chain connects TRBV6-2 or TRBV6-3 to TRBJ2-1, with TRBD2 identical over 11 bases. J lost 3 bases, V lost 6 bases, and 4 bases had no gene match. The CDR3 contains 15 residues. Germline CDR1 MNHEY, CDR2 SVGEGT. CDR3 in DNA: TGTGCCAGCAGCCCCGGGACTAGCGGCTACAATGAGCAGTTCTTC. It specifies CASSPGTSGYNEQFF.

A few counts support this clone. The chain couples TRBV29-1 to TRBJ2-1; perhaps D is TRBD1 or TRBD2 (6 bases each). Between the trimmed V and J ends, which lost 0 bases and 4 bases, there was a span of 10 bases. This CDR3 is 14 amino acids long. The V gene's germline CDR1 is SQVTM and CDR2 ANQGSEA. The CDR3 protein is CSVEEGGKYNEQFF. The CDR3 DNA reads as TGCAGCGTTGAAGAAGGGGGGAAATACAATGAGCAGTTCTTC.

The V call is TRBV30, the J call TRBJ1-1; 10 bases line up with TRBD1. The J segment lost 4 bases and the V segment lost 7 bases, leaving 6 bases of the junction unmatched. CDR1 GTSNPN and CDR2 SVGIG come from the germline V gene (reference sequence). This CDR3 comprises 13 residues. CDR3 sequence reads: CASVRTGGTEAFF. CDR3 DNA: TGTGCCTCGGTTAGGACAGGGGGCACTGAAGCTTTCTTT.

J is TRBJ1-4 and V is TRBV6-5, with a weak D call TRBD1 (5 bases). V lost 0 bases and J lost 8, with 10 bases in between. The length of the CDR3 is 14 residues. Germline assignment: CDR1 MNHEY and CDR2 SVGAGI. The CDR3 nucleotides are TGTGCCAGCAGTTACTCGGGGGTTGGGGAAAAACTGTTTTTT. This encodes CASSYSGVGEKLFF.

This clone has just a few counts. This chain links TRBV4-1 with TRBJ2-7, with 7 nucleotides matching TRBD2. This CDR3 is 18 amino acids long. Germline V gene sequence: CDR1 MGHRA, CDR2 YSYEKL. The J segment lost 2 bases and the V segment lost 5 bases, leaving 18 bases of the junction unmatched. The DNA for the CDR3 is TGCGCCAGCAGCAAAGGAGGTCTGGGAGGGAGGGGTACCTACGAGCAGTACTTC. It codes for CASSKGGLGGRGTYEQYF.

The V call is TRBV12-1, the J call TRBJ2-7; the D call in the table, TRBD1, was not verified against the DNA. TRBV12-1 is marked as a pseudogene. The CDR3 loop spans 17 amino acids. Here the CDR3 DNA reads TGTGCCAGCAGCTTTTCTTGGCCCCGGGACACAGCCTACGAGCAGTACTTC. Protein: CASSFSWPRDTAYEQYF.

This clone was recorded once. The chain employs TRBV3-1 (or the pseudogene TRBV3-2) and TRBJ2-3; TRBD2 might be the D (5 bases). The length of the CDR3 is 16 residues. Trimming left V 2 bases short and J 0 bases short, with 12 bases between. Looked up from germline, CDR1 is LGHDT and CDR2 is YNNKEL (reference sequence). The DNA of the CDR3 is TGTGCCAGCAGCCAACCCCGCCAGCGGAGCACAGATACGCAGTATTTT. Amino acid sequence: CASSQPRQRSTDTQYF.

The genes are TRBV18 and TRBJ1-1; 8 bases are shared with TRBD1. The V gene's germline CDR1 is KGHSH and CDR2 LQKENI. This CDR3 region has 13 residues. The trim removed 6 bases at V and 4 bases at J, leaving 4 bases unmatched. Here the CDR3 DNA reads TGTGCCAGCTCGGCAACAGGGGGCACTGAAGCTTTCTTT. Translation: CASSATGGTEAFF. The entire variable domain, with the rest obtained from reference TRBV18 and TRBJ1-1, is as follows: NAGVMQNPRHLVRRRGQEARLRCSPMKGHSHVYWYRQLPEEGLKFMVYLQKENIIDESGMPKERFSAEFPKEGPSILRIQQVVRGDSAAYFCASSATGGTEAFFGQGTRLTVV.

The gene calls are TRBV7-9 and TRBJ1-2, with D tentatively TRBD1 (5 bases). V lost 3 bases to trimming and J lost 4 bases, with 15 bases between them. CDR3 length equals 15 residues. CDR1 is SEHNR and CDR2 is FQNEAQ in the germline V gene (reference sequence). In DNA form, the CDR3 reads TGTGCCAGCAGCTTCGGCCAATCGGGACTCTATGGCTACACCTTC. Translation: CASSFGQSGLYGYTF. The full variable domain, with the rest looked up from reference TRBV7-9 and TRBJ1-2, is DTGVSQNPRHKITKRGQNVTFRCDPISEHNRLYWYRQTLGQGPEFLTYFQNEAQLEKSRLLSDRFSAERPKGSFSTLEIQRTEQGDSAMYLCASSFGQSGLYGYTFGSGTRLTVV.

The chain has TRBV7-2 and TRBJ1-2, with D possibly TRBD1 on 5 matching bases. Germline V gene data show CDR1 as SGHTA and CDR2 as FQGNSA. V lost 1 base and J 8 bases, leaving 11 bases between the germline ends. There are 13 residues in the CDR3. The CDR3 DNA is TGTGCCAGCAGCTTAGGGGGCTCGTCAGGCTACACCTTC. It is translated as CASSLGGSSGYTF.

The rearrangement joins TRBV7-6 to TRBJ1-6, with D hard to call. CDR3 length equals 13 residues. V lost 5 bases to trimming and J lost 5 bases, with 7 bases between them. Germline V gene lookup returns CDR1 SGHVS and CDR2 FNYEAQ. As DNA, the CDR3 is TGTGCCAGCAGCCCCCGGGATAATTCACCCCTCCACTTT. This codes for CASSPRDNSPLHF.

This chain connects TRBV30 to TRBJ2-7; 9 positions match TRBD2. Germline-derived CDR1 and CDR2 are GTSNPN and SVGIG (reference sequence). The CDR3 is 17 amino acids. The V segment lost 0 bases and the J segment 0 bases; nucleotides outside the gene matches: 9. This chain's CDR3 is CAWSVAGTSTYSYEQYF. The CDR3 DNA reads TGTGCCTGGAGTGTTGCAGGGACTAGCACATACTCCTACGAGCAGTACTTC.

The V call is TRBV7-2, the J call TRBJ2-7; the match to TRBD1 covers 10 bases. The CDR3 has 15 residues. Unmatched junction bases numbered 9, after V lost 3 bases and J lost 7 bases. Germline V gene lookup returns CDR1 SGHTA and CDR2 FQGNSA. The CDR3 nucleotides are TGTGCCAGCAGCTTCTCCGGGACAGGGGCGGGGGAGCAGTACTTC. Protein: CASSFSGTGAGEQYF.

The rearrangement joins TRBV7-2 to TRBJ1-5, with a weak D call TRBD1 (5 bases). V lost 1 base to trimming and J lost 2 bases, with 9 bases between them. CDR1 SGHTA and CDR2 FQGNSA come from the germline V gene. There are 15 residues in the CDR3. Written as DNA, the CDR3 is TGTGCCAGCAGCTTAGGACAGATAGGCAATCAGCCCCAGCATTTT. Amino acid sequence: CASSLGQIGNQPQHF.